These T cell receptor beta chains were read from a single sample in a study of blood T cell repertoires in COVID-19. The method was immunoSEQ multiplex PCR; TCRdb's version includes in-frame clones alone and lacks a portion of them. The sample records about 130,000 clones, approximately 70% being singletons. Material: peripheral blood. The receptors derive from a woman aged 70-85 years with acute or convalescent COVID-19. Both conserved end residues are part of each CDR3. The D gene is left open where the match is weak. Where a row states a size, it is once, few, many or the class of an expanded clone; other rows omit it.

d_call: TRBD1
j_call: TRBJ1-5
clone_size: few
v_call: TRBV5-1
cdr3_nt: TGCGCCAGCAGCTTGGGAGGACAGGGCACAGGGAGTCAGCCCCAGCATTTT
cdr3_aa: CASSLGGQGTGSQPQHF

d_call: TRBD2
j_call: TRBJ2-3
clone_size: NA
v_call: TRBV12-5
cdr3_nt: TGTGCTAGTGGTTCCCGGGAGACTAGCCGTCTACAGTATTTT
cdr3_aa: CASGSRETSRLQYF

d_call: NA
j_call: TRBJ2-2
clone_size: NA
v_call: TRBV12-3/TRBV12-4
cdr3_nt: TGTGCGGTAAAAGCACCGAACACCGGGGAGCTGTTTTTT
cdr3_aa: CAVKAPNTGELFF

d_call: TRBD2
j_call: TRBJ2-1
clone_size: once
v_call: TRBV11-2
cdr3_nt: TGTGCCAGCAGTTCTACTAGCGGGGAGGTTAAGAATGAGCAGTTCTTC
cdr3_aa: CASSSTSGEVKNEQFF

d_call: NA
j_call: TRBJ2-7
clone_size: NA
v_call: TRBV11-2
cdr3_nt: TGTGCCAGCAGCCCAGGGGGGAAAGAGCAGTACTTC
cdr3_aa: CASSPGGKEQYF

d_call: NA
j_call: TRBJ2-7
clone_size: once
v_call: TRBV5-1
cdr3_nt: TGCGCCAGCAGTCCACCTCTGGGCCTCATGTTCTCCTACGAGCAGTACTTC
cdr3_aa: CASSPPLGLMFSYEQYF

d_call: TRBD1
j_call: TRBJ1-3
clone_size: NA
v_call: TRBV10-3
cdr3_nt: TGTGCCATCAGAACACAGGGGGCAGGTGGAAACACCATATATTTT
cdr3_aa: CAIRTQGAGGNTIYF

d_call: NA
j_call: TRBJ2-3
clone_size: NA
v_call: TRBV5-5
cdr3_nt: TGTGCCAGCACCCTGGACTCCAACACAGATACGCAGTATTTT
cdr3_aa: CASTLDSNTDTQYF

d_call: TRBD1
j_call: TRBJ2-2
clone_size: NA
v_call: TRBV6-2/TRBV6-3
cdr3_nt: TGTGCCAGCAGTTTCCCCAGGACAGGAGCCAACACCGGGGAGCTGTTTTTT
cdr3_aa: CASSFPRTGANTGELFF

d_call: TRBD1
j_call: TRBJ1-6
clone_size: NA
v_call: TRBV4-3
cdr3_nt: TGCGCCAGCAGCCACCGGGACAGAGATTCACCCCTCCACTTT
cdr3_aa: CASSHRDRDSPLHF

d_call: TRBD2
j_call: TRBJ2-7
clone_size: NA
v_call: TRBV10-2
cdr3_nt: TGCGCCAGCGGGAGGGGAGAAAGCTACGAGCAGTACTTC
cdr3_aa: CASGRGESYEQYF

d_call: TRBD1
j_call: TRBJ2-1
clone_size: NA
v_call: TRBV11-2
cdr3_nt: TGTGCCAGCAGCTACGGGACAGGGGTTTACAATGAGCAGTTCTTC
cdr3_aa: CASSYGTGVYNEQFF

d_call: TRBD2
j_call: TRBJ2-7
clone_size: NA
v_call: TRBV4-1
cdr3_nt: TGCGCCAGCAGCCAAACGACTAGCGGGAGTTACGAGCAGTACTTC
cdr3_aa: CASSQTTSGSYEQYF

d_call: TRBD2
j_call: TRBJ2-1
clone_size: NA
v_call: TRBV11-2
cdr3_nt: TGTGCCAGCAGCAGACGACTAGCGGGGGCCAATGAGCAGTTCTTC
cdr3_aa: CASSRRLAGANEQFF

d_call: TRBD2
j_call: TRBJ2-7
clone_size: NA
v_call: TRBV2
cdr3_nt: TGTGCCAGCAGTGGGGAGCGGGGGTCCTACGAGCAGTACTTC
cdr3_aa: CASSGERGSYEQYF

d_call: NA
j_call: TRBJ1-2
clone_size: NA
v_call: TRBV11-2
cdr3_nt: TGTGCCAGCAGCCTCGAGGGTGGCTACACCTTC
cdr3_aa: CASSLEGGYTF

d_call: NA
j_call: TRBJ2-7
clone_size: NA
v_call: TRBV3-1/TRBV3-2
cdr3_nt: TGTGCCAGCAGCCAAGACAACTATGGCTACGAGCAGTACTTC
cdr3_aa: CASSQDNYGYEQYF

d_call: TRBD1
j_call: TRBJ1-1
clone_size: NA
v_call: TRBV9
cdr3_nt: TGTGCCAGCAGCGCGAGCACCGGGACAGCAAACACTGAAGCTTTCTTT
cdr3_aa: CASSASTGTANTEAFF

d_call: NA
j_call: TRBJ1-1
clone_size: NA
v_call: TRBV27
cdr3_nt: TGTGCCAGCAGCTCGAGGCTGCTGAACACTGAAGCTTTCTTT
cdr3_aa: CASSSRLLNTEAFF

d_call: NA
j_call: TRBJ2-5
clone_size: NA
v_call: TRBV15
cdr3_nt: TGTGCCACCAGCAGAGCCCCTCCTAGCAGGGAGACCCAGTACTTC
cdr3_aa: CATSRAPPSRETQYF

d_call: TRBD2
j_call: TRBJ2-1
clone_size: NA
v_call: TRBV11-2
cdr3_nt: TGTGCCAGCAGCCTCCCTACTAGCGGGTCTACCTACAATGAGCAGTTCTTC
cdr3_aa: CASSLPTSGSTYNEQFF

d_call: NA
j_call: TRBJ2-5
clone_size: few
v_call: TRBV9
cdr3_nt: TGTGCCAGCAGCGTAGTTGGCGGTCAAGAGACCCAGTACTTC
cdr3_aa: CASSVVGGQETQYF

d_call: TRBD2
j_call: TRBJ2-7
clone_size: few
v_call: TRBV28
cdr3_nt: TGTGCCAGCAGTAAGATTCTAGCGGGAGGATCCTACGAGCAGTACTTC
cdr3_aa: CASSKILAGGSYEQYF

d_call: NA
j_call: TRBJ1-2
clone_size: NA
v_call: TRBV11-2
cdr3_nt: TGTGCCAGCAGCTTAGCAGGCGCGGGCGCCTATGGCTACACCTTC
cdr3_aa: CASSLAGAGAYGYTF

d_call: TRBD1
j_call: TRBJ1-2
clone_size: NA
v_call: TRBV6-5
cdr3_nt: TGTGCCAGCAGGGACAGGGGAAGTGGCTACACCTTC
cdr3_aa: CASRDRGSGYTF

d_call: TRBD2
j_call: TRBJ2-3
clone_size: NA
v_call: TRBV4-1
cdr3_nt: TGCGCCAGCAGCCTAGGACTAGCGGGAGCGGCCACAGATACGCAGTATTTT
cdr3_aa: CASSLGLAGAATDTQYF

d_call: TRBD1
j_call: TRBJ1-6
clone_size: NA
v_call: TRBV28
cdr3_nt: TGTGCCAGCAGGCTGACAGGGGTTGGTTCACCCCTCCACTTT
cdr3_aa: CASRLTGVGSPLHF

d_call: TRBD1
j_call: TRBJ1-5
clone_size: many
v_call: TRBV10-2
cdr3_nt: TGCGCCAGCAGTGGCATTACAGGGGCCCCGAATCAGCCCCAGCATTTT
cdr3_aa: CASSGITGAPNQPQHF

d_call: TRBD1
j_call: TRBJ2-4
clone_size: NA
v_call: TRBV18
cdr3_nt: TGTGCCAGCTCACCGACAGGGAACAGAAAAAACATTCAGTACTTC
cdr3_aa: CASSPTGNRKNIQYF

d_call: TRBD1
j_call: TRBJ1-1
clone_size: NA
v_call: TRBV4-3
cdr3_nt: TGCGCCAGCAGCCCGGTGACAGGGGTGAACACTGAAGCTTTCTTT
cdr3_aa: CASSPVTGVNTEAFF

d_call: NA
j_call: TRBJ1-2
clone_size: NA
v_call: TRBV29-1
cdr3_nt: TGCAGCGTTGAGGCAACCACGAACTATGGCTACACCTTC
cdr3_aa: CSVEATTNYGYTF

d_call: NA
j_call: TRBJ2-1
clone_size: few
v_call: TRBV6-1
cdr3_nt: TGTGCCAGCAGTGAAGGGCTAGGCCCTGGGAATGAGCAGTTCTTC
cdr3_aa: CASSEGLGPGNEQFF

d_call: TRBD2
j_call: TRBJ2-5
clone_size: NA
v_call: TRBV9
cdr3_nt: TGTGCCAGCAGCGTAGGGACTAGCGGACTAGAGACCCAGTACTTC
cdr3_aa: CASSVGTSGLETQYF

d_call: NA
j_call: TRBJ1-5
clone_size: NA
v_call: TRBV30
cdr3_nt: TGTGCCTGGAGTGTGGAGGGGAGAGGGGTTCAGCCCCAGCATTTT
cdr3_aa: CAWSVEGRGVQPQHF

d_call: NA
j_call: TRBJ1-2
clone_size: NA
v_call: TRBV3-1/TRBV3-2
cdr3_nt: TGTGCCAGCAGCTTAGGCACTCGGGGAACTTATGGCTACACCTTC
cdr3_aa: CASSLGTRGTYGYTF

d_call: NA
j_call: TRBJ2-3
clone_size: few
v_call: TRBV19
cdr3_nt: TGTGCCAGTAGTGTCTCAGCGGAGGCAGATACGCAGTATTTT
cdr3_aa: CASSVSAEADTQYF

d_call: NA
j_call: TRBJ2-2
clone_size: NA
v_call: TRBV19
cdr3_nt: TGTGCCAGTAGTTTTGGCGGCAACCCCACCGGGGAGCTGTTTTTT
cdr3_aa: CASSFGGNPTGELFF

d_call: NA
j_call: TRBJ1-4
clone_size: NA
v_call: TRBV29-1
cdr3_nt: TGCAGCTCCTTTGAACAGGGTTCTGAAAAACTGTTTTTT
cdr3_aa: CSSFEQGSEKLFF

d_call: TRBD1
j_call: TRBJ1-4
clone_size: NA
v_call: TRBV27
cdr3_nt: TGTGCCAGCAGAACACAGGGGAATGAAAAACTGTTTTTT
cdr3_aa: CASRTQGNEKLFF

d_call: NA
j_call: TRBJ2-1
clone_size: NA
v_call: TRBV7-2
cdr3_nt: TGTGCCAGCAGCTTAAACGCGGGAATCTACAATGAGCAGTTCTTC
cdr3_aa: CASSLNAGIYNEQFF

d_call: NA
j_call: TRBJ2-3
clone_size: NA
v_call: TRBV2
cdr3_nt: TGTGCCAGCAGTGAAGCGCGGGAACCCCCAGATACGCAGTATTTT
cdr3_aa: CASSEAREPPDTQYF

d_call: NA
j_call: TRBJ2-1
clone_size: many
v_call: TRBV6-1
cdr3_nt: TGTGCCAGCAGTGAACACCTGTCCCAGGACAATTACAATGAGCAGTTCTTC
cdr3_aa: CASSEHLSQDNYNEQFF

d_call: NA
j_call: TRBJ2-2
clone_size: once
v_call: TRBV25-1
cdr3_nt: TGTGCCAGCAACCCAGGGTGGGACACCGGGGAGCTGTTTTTT
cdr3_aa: CASNPGWDTGELFF

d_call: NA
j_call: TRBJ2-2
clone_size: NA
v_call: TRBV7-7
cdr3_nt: TGTGCCAGCAGCTTAGCGGGGGGCACCGGGGAGCTGTTTTTT
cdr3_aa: CASSLAGGTGELFF

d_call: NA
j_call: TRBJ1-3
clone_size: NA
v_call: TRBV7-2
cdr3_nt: TGTGCCAGCAGCTTACCCACGAGGAACACCATATATTTT
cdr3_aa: CASSLPTRNTIYF

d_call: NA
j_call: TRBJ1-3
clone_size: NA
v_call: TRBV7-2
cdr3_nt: TGTGCCAGCAGCCATACAGGGAGCTCCACTGGAAACACCATATATTTT
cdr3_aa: CASSHTGSSTGNTIYF

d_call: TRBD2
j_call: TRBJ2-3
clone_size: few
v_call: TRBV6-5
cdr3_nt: TGTGCCAGCAGTAATAGCGGGAGTAGCACAGATACGCAGTATTTT
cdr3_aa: CASSNSGSSTDTQYF

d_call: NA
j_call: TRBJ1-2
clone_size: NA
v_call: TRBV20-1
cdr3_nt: TGCAGTGCCGAGACAGGTGCTGGCTACACCTTC
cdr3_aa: CSAETGAGYTF

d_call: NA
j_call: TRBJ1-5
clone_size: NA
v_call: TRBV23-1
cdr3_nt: TGCGCCAGCAACCGGCGGGGGGAGCCCCAGCATTTT
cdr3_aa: CASNRRGEPQHF

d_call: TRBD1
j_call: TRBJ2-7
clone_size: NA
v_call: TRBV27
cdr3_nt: TGTGCCAGCAGTTTCAGGCCGGGACAGACGTACGAGCAGTACTTC
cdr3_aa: CASSFRPGQTYEQYF

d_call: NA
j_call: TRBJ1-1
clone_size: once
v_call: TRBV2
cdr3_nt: TGTGCCAGCAGTGGTTTCGCGAGCACTGAAGCTTTCTTT
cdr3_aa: CASSGFASTEAFF

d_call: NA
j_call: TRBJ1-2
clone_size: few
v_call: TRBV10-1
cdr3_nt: TGCGCCAGCAGCGAATACAGGGACCGGGGCTACACCTTC
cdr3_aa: CASSEYRDRGYTF

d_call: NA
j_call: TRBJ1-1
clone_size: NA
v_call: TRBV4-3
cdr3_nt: TGCGCCAGCAGCACCCGACACACCAAGGACACTGAAGCTTTCTTT
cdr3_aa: CASSTRHTKDTEAFF

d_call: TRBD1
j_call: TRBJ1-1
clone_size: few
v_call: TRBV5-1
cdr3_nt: TGCGCCAGCAGCTTGGCTCCGGGACAGGGCACTGAAGCTTTCTTT
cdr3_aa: CASSLAPGQGTEAFF

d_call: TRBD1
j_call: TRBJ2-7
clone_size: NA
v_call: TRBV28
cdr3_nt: TGTGCCAGCACCATCGGACAGGGGAGTTACGAGCAGTACTTC
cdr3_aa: CASTIGQGSYEQYF

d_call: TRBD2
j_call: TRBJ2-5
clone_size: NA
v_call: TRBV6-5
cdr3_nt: TGTGCCAGCAGTCGAGCGGGAGTCGGAGAGACCCAGTACTTC
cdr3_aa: CASSRAGVGETQYF

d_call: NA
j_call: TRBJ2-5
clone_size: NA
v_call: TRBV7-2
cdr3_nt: TGTGCCAGCAGCTTAGAAGGGGGTTCCGAGACCCAGTACTTC
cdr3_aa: CASSLEGGSETQYF

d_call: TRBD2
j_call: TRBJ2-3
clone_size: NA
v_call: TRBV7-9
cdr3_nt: TGTGCCAGCAGCACGACTAGCGGGAGAATAGATACGCAGTATTTT
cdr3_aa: CASSTTSGRIDTQYF

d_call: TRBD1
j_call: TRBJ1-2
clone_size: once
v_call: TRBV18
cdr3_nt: TGTGCCAGCTCACCACCGTCCCAGGGGGCACGATATGGCTACACCTTC
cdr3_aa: CASSPPSQGARYGYTF